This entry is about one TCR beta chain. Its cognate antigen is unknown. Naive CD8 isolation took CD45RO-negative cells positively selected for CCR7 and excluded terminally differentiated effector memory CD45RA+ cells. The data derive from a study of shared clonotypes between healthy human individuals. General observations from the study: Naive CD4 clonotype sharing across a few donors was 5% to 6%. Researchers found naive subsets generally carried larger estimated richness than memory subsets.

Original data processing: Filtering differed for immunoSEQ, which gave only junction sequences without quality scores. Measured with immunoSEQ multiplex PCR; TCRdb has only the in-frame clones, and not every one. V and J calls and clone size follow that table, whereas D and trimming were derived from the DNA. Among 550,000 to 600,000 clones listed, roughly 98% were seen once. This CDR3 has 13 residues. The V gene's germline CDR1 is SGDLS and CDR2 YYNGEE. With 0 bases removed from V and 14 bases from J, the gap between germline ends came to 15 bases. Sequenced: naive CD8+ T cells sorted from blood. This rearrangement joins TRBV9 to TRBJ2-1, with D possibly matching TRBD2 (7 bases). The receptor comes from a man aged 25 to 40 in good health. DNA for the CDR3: TGTGCCAGCAGCGTAGCCGGGGGGCTCCCTGAGTTCTTC. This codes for CASSVAGGLPEFF.